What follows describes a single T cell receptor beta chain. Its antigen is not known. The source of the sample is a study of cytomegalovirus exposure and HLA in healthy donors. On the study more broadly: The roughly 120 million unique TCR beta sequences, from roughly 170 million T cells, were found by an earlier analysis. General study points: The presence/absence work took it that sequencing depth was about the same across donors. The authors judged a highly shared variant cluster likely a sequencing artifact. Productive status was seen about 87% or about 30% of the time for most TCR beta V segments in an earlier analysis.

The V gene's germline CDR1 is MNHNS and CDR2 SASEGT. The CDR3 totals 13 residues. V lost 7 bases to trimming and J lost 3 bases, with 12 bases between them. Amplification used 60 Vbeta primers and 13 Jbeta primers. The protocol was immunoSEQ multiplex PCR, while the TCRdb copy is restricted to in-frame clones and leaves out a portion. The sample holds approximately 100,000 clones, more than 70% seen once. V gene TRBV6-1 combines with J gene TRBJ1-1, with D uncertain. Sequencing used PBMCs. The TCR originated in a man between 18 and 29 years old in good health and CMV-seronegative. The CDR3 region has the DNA TGTGCCAGCATCGAGGGAGGGTACACTGAAGCTTTCTTT. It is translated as CASIEGGYTEAFF.